The T cell receptor (beta chain) described here comes from a study of cytomegalovirus exposure and HLA in healthy donors (dated by TCRdb to about 2017). Turning to the overall study: An earlier analysis of 550 to 700 of the donors reported more than 250 Gb of sequence data and some 120 million unique TCR beta sequences from 150 million to 200 million T cells. In a later analysis, previously published TCR beta repertoires from about 640 donors were re-analyzed and high-resolution HLA genotyping was added so that TCR occurrence patterns could be studied. Across some 400 genotyped donors of the cohort, an average of roughly 250,000 unique TCR beta nucleotide sequences per donor were sequenced, and roughly a sixth of those sequences were non-productive. A few DR-DQ haplotypes were handled as single units for association and clustering because linkage in the cohort was strong. In a later genetic analysis, genome-wide SNP genotypes for about 65% of the roughly 670 donors were used, and that subset was treated as a discovery cohort. In addition to the first cohort of about 650 subjects, a separate validation cohort of 130 or so different subjects was used. Alongside the repertoire data, information on donor age, sex, ethnicity and CMV serostatus was compiled. Both class I and class II loci were covered by HLA typing, at four-digit resolution. Of the 300 to 450 genotyped donors, 80% to 90% were placed in the genetic ancestry cluster associated with self-reported Caucasian donors. Typing coverage varied by locus: roughly 620-640 donors for A, B, C, DRB1 and DQB1; approximately 500 for DQA1; about 590 for DPA1; fewer than 480 for DPB1. To decide whether each TCR beta V gene segment behaved as functional or pseudogenic, an earlier analysis of fewer than 750 of the donors relied on high-throughput TCR beta sequencing. Every repertoire in the discovery cohort had been generated on one and the same sequencing platform. The T cell repertoires of several hundred subjects were profiled by immunosequencing and related to cytomegalovirus serostatus. Roughly 310 gigabases of sequencing data and 70 million to 85 million unique TCR sequences were included in an early release covering roughly 600 HLA-typed donors. To predict cytomegalovirus infection status, the study brought together high-throughput TCR immunosequencing, statistical association of individual TCRs with disease status, and machine learning. The study aimed to test whether signatures of past pathogen exposure could be identified by cataloging public T cell receptors. The later analysis used no new phenotypic data to find candidate immune exposures, relying instead on TCR beta sequences and their occurrence across donors. On the study overall, not on this receptor specifically: Most TCR sequences were observed very rarely across donors, whereas some public TCRs were present in many individuals. In both the original and validation cohorts, the classifier was reported to diagnose cytomegalovirus status with high specificity and sensitivity. At a false discovery rate of 0.05, a later analysis linked roughly 17,000 TCR beta sequences to specific HLA alleles. A further reported finding was that TCR beta sequences accurately predicted the HLA-A and HLA-B alleles for most subjects in the first cohort. In a later analysis, the rate of TCR association differed among HLA loci, with DRB1 alleles having the most associated TCRs and HLA-C alleles having the fewest. The cohort was sequenced for TCR beta chains only, and without alpha or paired-chain data the features that could be detected were limited. The presence/absence analyses assumed that sequencing depth was roughly uniform across donors, and that assumption may not be true. The study gave a list of some 150 TCR beta chains associated with cytomegalovirus. Because counts were too low, 15 to 20 rarely observed V segments, including chromosome 9 orphons, were excluded from the earlier analysis of 587 of the donors. Strong co-occurrence of HLA alleles, especially DR and DQ, made assigning TCR associations to individual alleles difficult. Because some donors lacked HLA typing at each locus, the association tests relied only on the typed subset. It was suggested by the authors that the approach could potentially be generalized to other disease states and immunological phenotypes. A later analysis found that most CMV-associated TCR beta chains appeared HLA-restricted, with HLA associations seemingly driven largely by CMV exposure. A group of highly shared sequence variants was considered likely to be a technical artifact of the sequencing pipeline. Correlated functional status among segregating V segments might reflect linkage disequilibrium, but an unknown experimental factor could not be ruled out. An earlier analysis of approximately 570 of the donors showed that most TCR beta V segments appeared in productive rearrangements either about 90% or about 30% of the time, which broadly matched IMGT annotations. A later analysis found that HLA-associated TCR beta chains were more clonally expanded and had lower generation probabilities than equally common non-associated chains. Some IMGT-functional V segments, including TRBV6-2 and TRBV6-3, could not be distinguished by the 87-base-pair reads and were therefore excluded. Compared with the roughly 700-donor mean, donors in an Asian-associated ancestry cluster had fewer N-insertions in productive TCRs, according to a later genetic analysis. CMV serostatus was the only immune exposure information available for the cohort. In a later genetic analysis, a missense DCLRE1C variant was associated with V-gene and J-gene trimming of TCR beta chains, and the association was replicated in an independent cohort. In vitro tests confirmed that a few of the cytomegalovirus-associated TCR beta chains recognize cytomegalovirus antigens. In a later analysis, several top co-occurrence clusters were reported to appear linked to parvovirus B19, influenza, CMV and Epstein-Barr virus.

As regards this clone: The specificity of this receptor is unknown. Base quality data are lacking; no much larger clone is found one base away.

Libraries were made using the immunoSEQ multiplex PCR assay. The multiplex PCR relied on a mix of 60 forward primers for TCR Vbeta segments and 13 reverse primers for TCR Jbeta segments. A multiplex PCR assay on genomic DNA amplified the CDR3 region of rearranged TCR beta genes. On the Illumina HiSeq System, the amplified TCR beta libraries were sequenced as 87-base-pair reads. The original methods were these. Across the 600 to 700 repertoires, a later analysis counted tens of millions of unique TCR beta chains, some 11 million of which were shared by at least two donors. Raw reads were error-corrected and collapsed into unique sequences with a nearest-neighbor algorithm that merged closely related sequences to remove PCR and sequencing errors. V, D and J gene segments were assigned by aligning CDR3 sequences to IMGT reference sequences. Each retained sequence needed at least a six-nucleotide match to both a V gene segment and a J gene segment. Rearrangements were classified as productive when the CDR3 lacked stop codons and remained in frame with V and J, and all other rearrangements were classified as non-productive. Following IMGT convention, CDR3 was defined as the stretch from the second conserved V-encoded cysteine up to the conserved J-encoded phenylalanine. The earlier analysis of some 580 of the donors excluded any sequence lacking an unambiguous match to a single V gene segment. An earlier analysis of 587 of the donors called V segments functional above 56.7% productive rearrangements and segregating when the between-donor standard deviation exceeded 5%. To diagnose cytomegalovirus status from the catalog of TCR beta chain sequences, a statistical classification framework was built. In a later analysis, V and J genes were assigned by comparing TCR nucleotide sequences against IMGT/GENE-DB human TR gene sequences. A later analysis assigned CDR3 sequences and most-parsimonious VDJ recombination scenarios with the TCRdist pipeline. A later analysis defined each TCR beta chain by its CDR3 amino acid sequence plus V-gene family, and excluded reads lacking a unique V-gene family. A later analysis removed 550 to 650 highly shared, low-generation-probability nucleotide sequences to deal with suspected cross-contamination and a sequencing artifact. For each public chain, a later analysis derived a clonal expansion index from normalized ranks of inferred template counts within each repertoire. A later analysis computed generation probabilities with a VDJ recombination model fitted to out-of-frame rearrangements, and checked the results against IGoR. A later analysis scored TCR-TCR, TCR-HLA and TCR-CMV co-occurrence with hypergeometric tests, applying a repertoire-size bias correction to TCR pairs. In a later analysis, false discovery rates were estimated by permuting HLA or CMV assignments 20 times. In a later analysis, co-occurring TCRs were grouped using DBSCAN, and TCRdist sequence similarity was added for clustering within HLA-allele-positive subsets. For co-occurrence clustering, repertoires with fewer than 30,000 or more than 120,000 public chains were excluded, along with four or five repertoires with anomalous nucleotide sharing. This is the immuneACCESS table as TCRdb keeps it, with only in-frame sequences that have V and J called. A part of the clones is gone; compared with another copy, unresolved V genes explain less than half, and the rest is unexplained. The V and J calls and the clone size are those of that table, but D and trimming were determined from the DNA. The sample records some 140,000 clones, about 78% of which are singletons. 1% to 1.5% of the sample is in the top ten clones.

The cohort comprised around 690 healthy bone marrow donors. Cohort members were all nominally healthy when sampled, although unrecorded immune exposures were likely present. The donor was CMV seronegative and belonged to the group of around 350 seronegative cohort members. Each donor provided a peripheral blood sample, and peripheral blood mononuclear cells were used for TCR beta sequencing. The Qiagen DNeasy Blood Extraction Kit was used to extract genomic DNA from the blood cell samples. The CDR3, from cysteine to phenylalanine, totals 14 residues. Only CDR3 DNA is held: 42 bases, read in frame from base 1. At the junction V is shortened by 6 bases and J by 1 base; bases outside the gene matches: 5. CDR1 and CDR2 are drawn from the germline V gene: MDHEN, SYDVKM.

The material sequenced was PBMCs. Here the chain combines TRBV28 and TRBJ1-1; 7 nucleotides in the junction match TRBD1. The TCR sequence derives from a man over 45 in good health and CMV-seronegative. The bases are TGTGCCAGCAGAGGACAGGTCTCGAACACTGAAGCTTTCTTT. This sequence encodes CASRGQVSNTEAFF.